The entry below describes one T cell receptor beta chain. TCRdb keeps only in-frame clones here, not all; method: immunoSEQ multiplex PCR. The sample includes tens of thousands of clones, approximately 90% seen only once; the top ten take 14%. The sample comes from a study of control samples from healthy donors and cancer patients. This CDR3 is 14 amino acids long. With 7 bases removed from V and 0 bases from J, the gap between germline ends came to 10 bases. Germline CDR1 and CDR2: SGHDN and FVKESK. The J gene is TRBJ2-1, the V gene TRBV14; D perhaps matches TRBD2 (6 bases). Source material: blood. The source of this sequence is a woman in her 70s in good health. In nucleotides, the CDR3 is TGTGCCAGCAATCTCGGGAGCTCCTACAATGAGCAGTTCTTC. Amino acid sequence: CASNLGSSYNEQFF. The complete variable domain, with remaining parts taken from reference TRBV14 and TRBJ2-1, reads EAGVTQFPSHSVIEKGQTVTLRCDPISGHDNLYWYRRVMGKEIKFLLHFVKESKQDESGMPNNRFLAERTGGTYSTLKVQPAELEDSGVYFCASNLGSSYNEQFFGPGTRLTVL.